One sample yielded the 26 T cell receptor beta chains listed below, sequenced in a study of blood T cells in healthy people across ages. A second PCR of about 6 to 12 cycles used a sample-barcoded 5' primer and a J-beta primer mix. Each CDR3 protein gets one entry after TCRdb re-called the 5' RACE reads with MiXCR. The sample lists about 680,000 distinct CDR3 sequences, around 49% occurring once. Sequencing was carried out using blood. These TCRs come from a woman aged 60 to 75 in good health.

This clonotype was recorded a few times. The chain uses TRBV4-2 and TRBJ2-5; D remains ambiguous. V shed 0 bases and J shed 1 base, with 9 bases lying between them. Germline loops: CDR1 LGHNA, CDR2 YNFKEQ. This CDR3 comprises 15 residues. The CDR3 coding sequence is TGTGCCAGCAGCCAAGAGGGTGCAGGCCAAGAGACCCAGTACTTC. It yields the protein CASSQEGAGQETQYF.

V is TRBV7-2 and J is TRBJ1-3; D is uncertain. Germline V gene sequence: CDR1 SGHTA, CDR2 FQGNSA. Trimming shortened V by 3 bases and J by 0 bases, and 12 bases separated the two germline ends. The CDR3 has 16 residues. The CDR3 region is CASSLVFKSSGNTIYF. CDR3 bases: TGTGCCAGCAGCTTGGTGTTTAAGAGCTCTGGAAACACCATATATTTT.

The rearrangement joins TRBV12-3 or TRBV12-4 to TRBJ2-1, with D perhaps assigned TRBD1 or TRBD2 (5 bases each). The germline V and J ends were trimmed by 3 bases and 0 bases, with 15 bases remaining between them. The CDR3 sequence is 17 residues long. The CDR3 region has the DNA TGTGCCAGCAGTTTGCAAATGGGACCAAGCTCCTACAATGAGCAGTTCTTC. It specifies CASSLQMGPSSYNEQFF.

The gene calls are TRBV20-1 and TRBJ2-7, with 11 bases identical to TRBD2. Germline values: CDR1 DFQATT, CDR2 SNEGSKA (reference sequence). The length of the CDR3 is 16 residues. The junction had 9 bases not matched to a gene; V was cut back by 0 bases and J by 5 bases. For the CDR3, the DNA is TGCAGTGCTAGAGATCAAATTAGCGGGAGGGCCCACGAGCAGTACTTC. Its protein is CSARDQISGRAHEQYF.

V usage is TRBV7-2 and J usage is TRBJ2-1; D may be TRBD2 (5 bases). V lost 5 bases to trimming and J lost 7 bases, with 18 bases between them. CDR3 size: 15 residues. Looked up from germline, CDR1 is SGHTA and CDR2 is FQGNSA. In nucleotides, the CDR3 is TGTGCCAGCAGCCTAGACCACTCCACGGGGAATGAGCAGTTCTTC. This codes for CASSLDHSTGNEQFF.

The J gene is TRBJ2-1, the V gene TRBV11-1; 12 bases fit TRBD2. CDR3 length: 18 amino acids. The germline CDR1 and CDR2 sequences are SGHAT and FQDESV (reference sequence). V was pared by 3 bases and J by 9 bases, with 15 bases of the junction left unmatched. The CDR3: CASSLERGLAGSVSEQFF. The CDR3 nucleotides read TGTGCCAGCAGCTTGGAGCGAGGACTAGCGGGAAGCGTCAGTGAGCAGTTCTTC.

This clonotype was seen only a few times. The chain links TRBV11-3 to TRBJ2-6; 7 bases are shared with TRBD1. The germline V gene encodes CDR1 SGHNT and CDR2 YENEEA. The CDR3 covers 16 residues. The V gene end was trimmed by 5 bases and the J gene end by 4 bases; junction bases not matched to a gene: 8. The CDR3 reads CASSPNTGAGANVLTF. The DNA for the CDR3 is TGTGCCAGCAGCCCAAACACAGGGGCCGGGGCCAACGTCCTGACTTTC.

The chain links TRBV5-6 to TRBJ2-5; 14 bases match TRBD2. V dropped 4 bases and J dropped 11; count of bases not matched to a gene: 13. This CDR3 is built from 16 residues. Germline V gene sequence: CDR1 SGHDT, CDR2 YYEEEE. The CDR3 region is CASSGISGLAGEGQYF. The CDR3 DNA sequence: TGTGCCAGCAGCGGGATATCGGGACTAGCGGGAGAGGGGCAGTACTTC.

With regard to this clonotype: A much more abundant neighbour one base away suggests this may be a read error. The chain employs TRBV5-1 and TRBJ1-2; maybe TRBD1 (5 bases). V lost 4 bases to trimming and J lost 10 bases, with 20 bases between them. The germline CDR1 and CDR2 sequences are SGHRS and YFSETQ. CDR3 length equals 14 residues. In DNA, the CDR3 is TGCGCCAGCAGCGTGGGATGGGCGACAGACAACTACACCTTC. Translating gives CASSVGWATDNYTF.

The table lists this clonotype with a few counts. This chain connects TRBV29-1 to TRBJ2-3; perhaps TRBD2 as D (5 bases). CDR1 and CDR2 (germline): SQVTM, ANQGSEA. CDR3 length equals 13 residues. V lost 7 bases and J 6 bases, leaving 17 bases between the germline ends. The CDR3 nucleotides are TGCAGCGCCACCCGGGGATATAGGGATACGCAGTATTTT. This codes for CSATRGYRDTQYF.

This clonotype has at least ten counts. This CDR3 is CASTAGELFF. CDR3 in DNA: TGTGCCAGCACGGCCGGGGAGCTGTTTTTT. V and J are TRBV27 and TRBJ2-2; D is unresolved. Germline CDR1 reads MNHEY; CDR2 reads SMNVEV (reference sequence). V was pared by 7 bases and J by 6 bases, with 3 bases between. The CDR3 spans 10 residues.

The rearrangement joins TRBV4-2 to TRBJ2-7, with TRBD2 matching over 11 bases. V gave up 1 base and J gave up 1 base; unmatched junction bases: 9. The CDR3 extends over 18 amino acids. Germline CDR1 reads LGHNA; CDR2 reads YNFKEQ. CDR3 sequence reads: CASSQVSLTSGTSYEQYF. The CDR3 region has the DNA TGTGCCAGCAGCCAAGTTTCCCTGACTAGCGGGACTTCCTACGAGCAGTACTTC.

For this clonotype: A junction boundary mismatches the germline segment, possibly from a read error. This chain's CDR3 is CASSLSRAGGAYEQYF. CDR3 DNA sequence: TGTGCCAGCAGCCTTAGCCGAGCGGGAGGTGCCTACGAGCAGTATTTC. This rearrangement joins TRBV7-2 to TRBJ2-7; 9 positions match TRBD2. CDR1 and CDR2 from the germline V gene are SGHTA and FQGNSA. The CDR3 has 16 amino acids.

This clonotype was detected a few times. CDR3 residues: CSASGTKQETQYF. CDR3 in DNA: TGCAGTGCCAGTGGGACTAAACAAGAGACCCAGTACTTC. The V and J genes are TRBV20-1 and TRBJ2-5; 7 bases are a match to TRBD2. This CDR3 is built from 13 residues. Germline V gene data show CDR1 as DFQATT and CDR2 as SNEGSKA (reference sequence). J was trimmed by 2 bases and V by 6 bases; bases with no gene match: 6.

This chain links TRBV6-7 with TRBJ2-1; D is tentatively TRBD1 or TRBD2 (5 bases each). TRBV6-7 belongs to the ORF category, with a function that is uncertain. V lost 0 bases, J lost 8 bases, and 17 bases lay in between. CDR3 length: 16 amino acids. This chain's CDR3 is CASSYSKCTGPDEQFF. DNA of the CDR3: TGTGCCAGCAGTTACTCGAAATGTACGGGACCGGATGAGCAGTTCTTC.

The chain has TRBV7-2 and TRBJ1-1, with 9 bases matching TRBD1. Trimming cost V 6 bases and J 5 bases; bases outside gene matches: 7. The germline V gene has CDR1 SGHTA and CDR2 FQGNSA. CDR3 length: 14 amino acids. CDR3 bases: TGTGCCAGCAGGCAAGGGACAGGGAGAACTGAAGCTTTCTTT. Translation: CASRQGTGRTEAFF.

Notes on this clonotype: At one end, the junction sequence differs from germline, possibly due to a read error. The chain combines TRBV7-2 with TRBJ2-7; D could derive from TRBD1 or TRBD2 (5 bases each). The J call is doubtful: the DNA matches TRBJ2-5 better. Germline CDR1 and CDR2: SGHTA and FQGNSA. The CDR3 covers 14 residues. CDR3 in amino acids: CASCLAQLGATQYF. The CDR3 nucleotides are TGTGCCAGCTGCTTAGCGCAGCTAGGGGCGACCCAGTACTTC.

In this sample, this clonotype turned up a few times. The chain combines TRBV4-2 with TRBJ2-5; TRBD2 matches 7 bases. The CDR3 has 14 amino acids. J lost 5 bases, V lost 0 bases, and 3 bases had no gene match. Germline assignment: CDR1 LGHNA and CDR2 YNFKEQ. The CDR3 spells CASSQDRGDETQYF. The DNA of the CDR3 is TGTGCCAGCAGCCAAGATCGGGGGGACGAGACCCAGTACTTC.

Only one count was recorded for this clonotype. DNA of the CDR3: TGTGCCAGCAGCCCCGGGACAGTGTACCAAGAGACCCAGTTCTTC. Translated: CASSPGTVYQETQFF. The chain joins TRBV7-2 to TRBJ2-1; 7 nucleotides line up with TRBD1. V was clipped by 5 bases and J by 13 bases; unmatched bases: 17. The length of the CDR3 is 15 residues. From germline, CDR1 is SGHTA and CDR2 FQGNSA.

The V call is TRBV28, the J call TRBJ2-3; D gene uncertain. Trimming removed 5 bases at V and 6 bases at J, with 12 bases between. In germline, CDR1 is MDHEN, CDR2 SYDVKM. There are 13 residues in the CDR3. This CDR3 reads CASSNSMVDTQYF. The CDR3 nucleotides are TGTGCCAGCAGTAATAGTATGGTTGATACGCAGTATTTT.

The DNA for the CDR3 is TGCGCCAGCAGCTTGACTCTGATGGGGGGTGAGCAGTTCTTC. Amino acids: CASSLTLMGGEQFF. V gene TRBV5-1 combines with J gene TRBJ2-1, with D maybe TRBD2 (6 bases). CDR3 length: 14 residues. Germline CDR1 SGHRS, CDR2 YFSETQ. Trimming removed 1 base from V and 9 bases from J, with 14 bases in between.

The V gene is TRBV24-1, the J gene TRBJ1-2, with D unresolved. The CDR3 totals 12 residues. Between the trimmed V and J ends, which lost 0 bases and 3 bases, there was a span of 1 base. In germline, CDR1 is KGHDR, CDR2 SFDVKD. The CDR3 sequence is CATSDLDYGYTF. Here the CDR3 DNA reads TGTGCCACCAGTGATTTGGACTATGGCTACACCTTC.

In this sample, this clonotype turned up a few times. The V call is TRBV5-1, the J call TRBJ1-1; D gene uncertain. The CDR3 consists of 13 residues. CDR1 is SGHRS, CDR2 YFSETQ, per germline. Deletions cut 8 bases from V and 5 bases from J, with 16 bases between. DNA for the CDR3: TGCGCCAGTAGTCGGGAAGGGTGGACTGAAGCTTTCTTT. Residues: CASSREGWTEAFF. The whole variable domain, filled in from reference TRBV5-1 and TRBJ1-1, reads KAGVTQTPRYLIKTRGQQVTLSCSPISGHRSVSWYQQTPGQGLQFLFEYFSETQRNKGNFPGRFSGRQFSNSRSEMNVSTLELGDSALYLCASSREGWTEAFFGQGTRLTVV.

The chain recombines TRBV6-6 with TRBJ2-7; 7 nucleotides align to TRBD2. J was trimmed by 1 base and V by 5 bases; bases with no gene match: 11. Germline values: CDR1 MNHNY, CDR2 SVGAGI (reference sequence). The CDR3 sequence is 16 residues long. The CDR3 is CASSRGGSGPSYEQYF. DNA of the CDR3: TGTGCCAGCAGTCGGGGAGGGAGCGGCCCATCCTACGAGCAGTACTTC.

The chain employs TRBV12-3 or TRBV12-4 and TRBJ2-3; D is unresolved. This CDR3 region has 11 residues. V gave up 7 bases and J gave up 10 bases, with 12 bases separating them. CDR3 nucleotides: TGTGCCAGCACCACTCGCCATGCGCAGTATTTT. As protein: CASTTRHAQYF.

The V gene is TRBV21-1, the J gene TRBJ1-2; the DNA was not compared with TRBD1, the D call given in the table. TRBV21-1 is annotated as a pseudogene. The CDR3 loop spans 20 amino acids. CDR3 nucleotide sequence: TGTGCCAGCAGCAAACAGATGGTTAGACAGGGTGTCCCAGCTAACTATGGCTACACCTTC. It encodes CASSKQMVRQGVPANYGYTF.